This T cell receptor beta chain was sequenced for a study of T cell clonality in common variable immunodeficiency. This clone occurred many times. Coverage ceases 3 residues before the CDR3 finishes, and the germline J gene fills in the end. Control and CVID samples contributed equal amounts of genomic DNA. TCRdb keeps only in-frame clones here, not all; method: immunoSEQ multiplex PCR. In total the sample includes approximately 81,000 clones, none of them seen once. The germline V gene encodes CDR1 SGHNT and CDR2 YYREEE (reference sequence). The CDR3 spans 13 residues. The V gene lost 1 base and the J gene lost 6 bases, with 8 bases spanning the gap.

The receptor comes from a person aged 18 to 75 in good health. Sample: peripheral blood mononuclear cells. The V gene is TRBV5-4, the J gene TRBJ2-1, with D uncertain. The CDR3 sequence is CASSLSRGNEQFF. The CDR3 DNA, read in part, is TGTGCCAGCAGCTTGTCTAGAGGCAATGAG.